This entry is about one T cell receptor (beta chain). V shed 3 bases, J shed 3 bases, and the junction held 4 bases outside the gene matches. The CDR3 sequence is 14 residues long. Germline loops: CDR1 MNHEY, CDR2 SMNVEV (reference sequence). This specimen belongs to a study of T cell changes during pregnancy in multiple sclerosis. Profiling relied on immunoSEQ multiplex PCR, and the TCRdb table lists in-frame clones only, not all of them. The sample holds around 41,000 clones, over 80% seen once. The TCR comes from a female donor in good health, enrolled as a control in a pregnancy study. The chain links TRBV27 to TRBJ2-7; 8 nucleotides match TRBD2. The sequencing here drew on CD4+ T cells from peripheral blood mononuclear cells, taken in the third trimester of pregnancy. The CDR3 DNA reads TGTGCCAGCAGTTTTAGCGGGGTCTTCTACGAGCAGTACTTC. This translates into CASSFSGVFYEQYF.